This paragraph reports one T cell receptor (beta chain). It has no known antigen specificity. Per-base quality was not reported, and no clone a single base away is much larger than it. The immunoSEQ Assay, a bias-controlled multiplex PCR, was used to amplify TCRbeta CDR3 regions from genomic DNA. The authors' pipeline ran thus. The number of nucleated cells in each sample was estimated by amplification of reference gene primers within the assay. To quantify the absolute abundance of each unique TCRbeta CDR3 rearrangement, sequence reads were collapsed and filtered. For each sample, productive Simpson clonality was calculated as the square root of Simpson's diversity index across productive rearrangements. TCRdb took over this immuneACCESS table, retaining in-frame rearrangements with V and J assigned. Such tables are incomplete; in checked studies, under half of the missing clones stem from an unresolved V gene, and the remainder is unexplained. The V and J calls and clone size were taken over from that table, and D and trimming were inferred from the DNA. This sample holds about 300,000 clones; 65% to 90% were observed only once. The ten biggest clones cover about 4.2% of the sample.

Sequences KGHSH (CDR1) and LQKENI (CDR2) are obtained from the germline V gene. V loses 3 bases, J loses 5 bases, and the germline ends lie 8 bases apart. The CDR3 measures 13 amino acids from cysteine to phenylalanine. Just CDR3 DNA is preserved here, 39 bases in frame from base 1. The data belong to a study of blood T cell repertoires in COVID-19 (dated by TCRdb to 2019 to 2021). General notes on the study: Collaborator samples came from the United States, Italy and Spain and covered acute and convalescent phases of COVID-19. The samples were drawn from two sources: the first 160 participants of the ongoing ImmuneRACE study, and 1,000 to 1,500 subjects contributed by 6 global collaborators. The dataset comprised deeply sampled blood TCRbeta repertoires from subjects exposed to, actively infected with, or recovered from COVID-19. Where available, HLA class I and class II types were obtained from metadata supplied by the sample provider rather than from assay-based typing. The repertoires were made available in a free public database intended to serve as a resource for research on the immune response to SARS-CoV-2. A de-identified subject ID, COVID-19 status, age in years and sex were almost always included in the sample metadata. The prospective study material was composed of cDNA or gDNA derived from T cells, B-cell-depleted T cells, or PBMCs. General conclusions and limits of the study: The amount of clinical and demographic metadata varied by source and participant and was provided uncurated.

In the prospective study, participants were roughly 18 to 100 years old, resided in 24 geographic areas of the United States, and were enrolled through a virtual design. In the prospective study, cohorts were assigned on the basis of participant-reported clinical history obtained from a screening survey and a study questionnaire. For ImmuneRACE Cohort 3, a participant was defined as recovered based on two consecutive negative NP/OP PCR tests, clearance by a healthcare professional, or resolution of symptoms. Mobile phlebotomists in the prospective study collected whole blood, serum and a nasopharyngeal or oropharyngeal swab from every participant. Over a roughly two-month period, participants in the prospective study had the option of providing additional blood draws and questionnaires. Before DNA extraction, blood samples from the prospective study were shipped at room temperature or frozen.

The TCR sequence derives from a man aged 25-40 years who had recovered from COVID-19. In this chain, TRBV18 is recombined with TRBJ2-1; matching of 6 bases hints at TRBD2 as the D gene. Sequencing input: PBMCs or T cells enriched from blood (not recorded which). The DNA sequence reads TGTGCCAGCTCACCGGGACTGAACAATGAGCAGTTCTTC. Translation gives CASSPGLNNEQFF.